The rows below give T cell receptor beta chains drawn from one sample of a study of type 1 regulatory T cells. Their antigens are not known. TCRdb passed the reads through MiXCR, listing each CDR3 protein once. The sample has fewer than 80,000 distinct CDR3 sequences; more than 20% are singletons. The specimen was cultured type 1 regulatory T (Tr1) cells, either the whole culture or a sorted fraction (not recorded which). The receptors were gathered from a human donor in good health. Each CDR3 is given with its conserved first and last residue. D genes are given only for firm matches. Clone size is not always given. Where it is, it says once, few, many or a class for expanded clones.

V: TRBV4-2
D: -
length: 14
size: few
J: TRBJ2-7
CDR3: CASSQGATSEEQYF
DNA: TGTGCCAGCAGCCAAGGGGCCACCTCTGAAGAGCAGTACTTC

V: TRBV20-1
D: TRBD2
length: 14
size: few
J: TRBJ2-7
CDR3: CSARGPGLGYEQYF
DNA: TGCAGTGCTAGAGGTCCGGGACTAGGGTACGAGCAGTACTTC

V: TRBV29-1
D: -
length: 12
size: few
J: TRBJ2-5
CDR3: CSHGGAQETQYF
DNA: TGCAGCCATGGGGGGGCCCAAGAGACCCAGTACTTC

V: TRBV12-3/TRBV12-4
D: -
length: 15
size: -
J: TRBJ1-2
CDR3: CASSIARGKADGYTF
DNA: TGTGCCAGCAGTATAGCCCGGGGGAAAGCAGATGGCTACACCTTC

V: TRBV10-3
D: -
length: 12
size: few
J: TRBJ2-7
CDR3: CAISERSYEQYF
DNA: TGTGCCATCTCTGAGCGTTCCTACGAGCAGTACTTC

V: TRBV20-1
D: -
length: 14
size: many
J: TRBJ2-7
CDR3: CSAHPSDQAYEQYF
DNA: TGCAGTGCCCATCCTAGCGACCAAGCCTACGAGCAGTACTTC

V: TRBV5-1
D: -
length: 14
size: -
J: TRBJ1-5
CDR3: CASSLGGPYQPQHF
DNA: TGCGCCAGCAGCTTGGGGGGGCCCTATCAGCCCCAGCATTTT

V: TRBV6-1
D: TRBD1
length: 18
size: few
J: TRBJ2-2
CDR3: CASTDRVWDPMNTGELFF
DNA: TGTGCCAGCACCGACAGGGTTTGGGACCCCATGAACACCGGGGAGCTGTTTTTT

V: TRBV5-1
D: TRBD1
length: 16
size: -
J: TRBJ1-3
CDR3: CASSWDRDYSGNTIYF
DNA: TGCGCCAGCAGCTGGGACAGGGACTATTCTGGAAACACCATATATTTT

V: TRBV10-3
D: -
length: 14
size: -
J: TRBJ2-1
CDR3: CAASKLAAYNEQFF
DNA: TGTGCCGCTTCCAAGCTAGCCGCCTACAATGAGCAGTTCTTC

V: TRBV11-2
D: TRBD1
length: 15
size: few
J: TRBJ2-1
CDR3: CASSLGQGRYNEQFF
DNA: TGTGCCAGCAGCCTGGGACAGGGCCGCTACAATGAGCAGTTCTTC

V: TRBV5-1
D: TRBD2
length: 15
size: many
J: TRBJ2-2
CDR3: CASRSLAGGPGELFF
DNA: TGCGCCAGCAGGTCGCTAGCGGGAGGCCCCGGGGAGCTGTTTTTT

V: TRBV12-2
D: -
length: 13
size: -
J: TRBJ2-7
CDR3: CASRLRVSYEQYF
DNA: TGTGCAAGTCGCTTAAGGGTTTCCTACGAGCAGTACTTC

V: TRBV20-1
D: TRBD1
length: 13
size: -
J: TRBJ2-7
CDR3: CSVPGTGGFEQYF
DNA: TGCAGTGTTCCCGGGACAGGCGGCTTCGAGCAGTACTTC

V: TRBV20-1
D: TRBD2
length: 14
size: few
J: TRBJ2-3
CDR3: CSLLAGGSTDTQYF
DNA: TGCAGCTTGCTGGCGGGAGGTAGCACAGATACGCAGTATTTT

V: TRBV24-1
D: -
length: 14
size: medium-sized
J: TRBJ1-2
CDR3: CATSDSAVIYGYTF
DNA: TGTGCCACCAGTGATTCGGCGGTAATCTATGGCTACACCTTC

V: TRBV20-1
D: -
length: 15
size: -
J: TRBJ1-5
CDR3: CSARASPASGQPQHF
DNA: TGCAGTGCTAGGGCCTCACCGGCCTCGGGTCAGCCCCAGCATTTT

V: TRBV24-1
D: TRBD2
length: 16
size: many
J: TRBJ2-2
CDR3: CATSDGTSGNTGELFF
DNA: TGTGCCACCAGTGATGGGACTAGCGGGAACACCGGGGAGCTGTTTTTT

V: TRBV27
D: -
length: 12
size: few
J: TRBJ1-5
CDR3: CASSGPEEPQHF
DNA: TGTGCCAGCAGTGGCCCTGAGGAGCCCCAGCATTTT

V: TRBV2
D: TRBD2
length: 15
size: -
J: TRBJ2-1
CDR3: CASSESLAGVGEQFF
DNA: TGTGCCAGCAGTGAAAGTCTAGCGGGAGTTGGGGAGCAGTTCTTC

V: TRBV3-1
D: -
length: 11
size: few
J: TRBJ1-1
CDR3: CASSQEGEAFF
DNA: TGTGCCAGCAGCCAAGAGGGAGAAGCTTTCTTT

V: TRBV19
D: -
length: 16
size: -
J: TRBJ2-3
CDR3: CASSNPSLMGTDTQYF
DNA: TGTGCCAGTAGTAACCCGAGCCTAATGGGCACAGATACGCAGTATTTT

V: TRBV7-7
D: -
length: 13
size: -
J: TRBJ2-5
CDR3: CASSLGQQETQYF
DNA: TGTGCTAGCAGCTTAGGGCAGCAAGAGACCCAGTACTTC

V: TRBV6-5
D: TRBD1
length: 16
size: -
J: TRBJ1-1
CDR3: CASSSGTGVMNTEAFF
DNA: TGTGCCAGCAGTTCCGGGACAGGAGTGATGAACACTGAAGCTTTCTTT

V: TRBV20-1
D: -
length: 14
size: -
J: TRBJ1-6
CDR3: CSAYSGPRSSPLHF
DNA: TGCAGTGCTTACTCCGGGCCCCGATCTTCACCCCTCCACTTT

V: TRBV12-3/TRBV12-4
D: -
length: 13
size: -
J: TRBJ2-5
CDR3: CASSLRRQETQYF
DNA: TGTGCCAGCAGTTTACGACGCCAAGAGACCCAGTACTTC

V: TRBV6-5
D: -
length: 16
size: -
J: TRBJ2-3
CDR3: CASSTLRGGLTDTQYF
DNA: TGTGCCAGCAGCACGCTCAGGGGGGGCTTGACAGATACGCAGTATTTT

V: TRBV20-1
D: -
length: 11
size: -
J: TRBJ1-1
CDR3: CSCRENTEAFF
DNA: TGCAGCTGCCGGGAAAACACTGAAGCTTTCTTT